The 29 T cell receptor beta chains below all came from one sample that was sequenced in a study of shared clonotypes between healthy human individuals. TCRdb's table, derived via immunoSEQ multiplex PCR, lists solely in-frame clones and lacks some. Of roughly 600,000 clones in the sample, roughly 98% are singletons; the top ten hold approximately 0.33%. Naivety among CD8 cells was defined by CD45RO negativity and positive CCR7 selection, thereby excluding terminally differentiated effector memory CD45RA+ cells. Sequencing was done on a sample of naive CD8+ T cells sorted from blood. The receptors were gathered from a young man in good health.

This chain uses TRBV5-1 with TRBJ2-3; 9 bases are shared with TRBD1. V shed 4 bases, J shed 0 bases, and the junction held 6 bases outside the gene matches. Germline V CDR1 and CDR2: SGHRS, YFSETQ. The CDR3 totals 16 residues. CDR3 residues: CASSLTQGASTDTQYF. The CDR3 bases are TGCGCCAGCAGCCTTACACAGGGGGCTAGCACAGATACGCAGTATTTT.

The rearrangement uses TRBV7-8 and TRBJ2-7, with 9 bases fitting TRBD1. V dropped 1 base and J dropped 5; count of bases not matched to a gene: 15. Germline CDR1 reads SGHVS; CDR2 reads FQNEAQ. CDR3 length: 18 amino acids. This chain's CDR3 is CASSLVRLLGQGSDEQYF. DNA of the CDR3: TGTGCCAGCAGCTTAGTTCGTCTTCTGGGACAGGGTAGTGACGAGCAGTACTTC.

On this clone: One end of the junction does not line up with germline, which may come from a read error. The J gene is TRBJ2-1, the V gene TRBV7-9; unclear D gene. Germline CDR1 and CDR2: SEHNR and FQNEAQ (reference sequence). The CDR3 is 14 amino acids. The CDR3 sequence is CASSSRASNNEQFF. As DNA, the CDR3 is TGTGCCAGCAGTTCGCGCGCCTCCAACAATGAGCAGTTCTTC.

For the CDR3, the DNA is TGTGCCACCCAAGGAGGACGGTACACTGAAGCTTTCTTT. Encoded protein: CATQGGRYTEAFF. The chain is built from TRBV5-6 and TRBJ1-1; D is ambiguous. V lost 9 bases and J 3 bases, leaving 15 bases between the germline ends. This CDR3 is built from 13 residues. Germline V lookup: CDR1 SGHDT, CDR2 YYEEEE.

The chain is built from TRBV20-1 and TRBJ2-5; D is unclear. Trimming removed 7 bases at V and 4 bases at J, with 10 bases between. Germline V gives CDR1 DFQATT, CDR2 SNEGSKA (reference sequence). The CDR3 length is 11 residues. The CDR3 loop is CSVARPETQYF. In DNA form, the CDR3 reads TGCAGTGTTGCGAGGCCAGAGACCCAGTACTTC.

The genes are TRBV13 and TRBJ2-7, with 8 positions matching TRBD1. This CDR3 spans 14 amino acids. The ends lost 4 bases at V and 3 bases at J; junction bases unmatched: 5. CDR1 is PRHDT, CDR2 FYEKMQ, per germline (reference sequence). CDR3 in DNA: TGTGCCAGCAGCTGGACAGGGCGCAGCTACGAGCAGTACTTC. It is translated as CASSWTGRSYEQYF.

The V gene is TRBV7-2, the J gene TRBJ2-7; 8 positions agree with TRBD2. J was trimmed by 2 bases and V by 10 bases; bases with no gene match: 7. Germline lookup yields CDR1 SGHTA and CDR2 FQGNSA. The CDR3 covers 13 residues. DNA for the CDR3: TGTGCCACCTCGCCGGGAGGGCCCTACGAGCAGTACTTC. Translated: CATSPGGPYEQYF.

The rearrangement uses TRBV11-2 and TRBJ2-5, with 9 bases aligning to TRBD1. CDR3 size: 16 residues. The ends lost 1 base at V and 4 bases at J; junction bases unmatched: 7. Germline-derived CDR1 and CDR2 are SGHAT and FQNNGV. CDR3 sequence reads: CASSLVGGQGRETQYF. The CDR3 nucleotides read TGTGCCAGCAGCTTAGTTGGCGGACAGGGGCGAGAGACCCAGTACTTC. Full variable domain (remainder filled in from reference TRBV11-2 and TRBJ2-5): EAGVAQSPRYKIIEKRQSVAFWCNPISGHATLYWYQQILGQGPKLLIQFQNNGVVDDSQLPKDRFSAERLKGVDSTLKIQPAKLEDSAVYLCASSLVGGQGRETQYFGPGTRLLVL.

The sample holds one count of this clone. The chain combines TRBV18 with TRBJ1-2; D not certain. The germline V gene has CDR1 KGHSH and CDR2 LQKENI. This CDR3 contains 15 residues. Trimming shortened V by 6 bases and J by 5 bases, and 19 bases separated the two germline ends. CDR3 nucleotide sequence: TGTGCCAGCTCTCAATCTGTTGCAGAGCTTTATGGCTACACCTTC. It encodes CASSQSVAELYGYTF.

V and J are TRBV7-8 and TRBJ2-1, with a tentative D call TRBD1 (6 bases). CDR1 and CDR2 (germline): SGHVS, FQNEAQ. V lost 2 bases and J lost 1, with 15 bases in between. The CDR3 runs 17 residues. CDR3 residues: CASSLRSRGVSYNEQFF. The CDR3 nucleotides read TGTGCCAGCAGCTTAAGGAGCAGGGGAGTATCCTACAATGAGCAGTTCTTC.

This clone was counted a single time. The sample has other DNA sequences that encode this CDR3 too. The CDR3 protein is CASSEGLSNEQFF. CDR3 sequence (DNA): TGCGCCAGCAGTGAGGGGTTGTCCAATGAGCAGTTCTTC. The chain combines TRBV10-1 with TRBJ2-1; D uncertain. CDR1 WNHNN and CDR2 SYGVQD come from the germline V gene (reference sequence). CDR3 length: 13 amino acids. V was clipped by 2 bases and J by 6 bases, with 8 bases between them.

The chain uses TRBV19 and TRBJ2-7, with a tentative D call TRBD2 (5 bases). The CDR3 is 16 amino acids. CDR1 is LNHDA and CDR2 is SQIVND in the germline V gene (reference sequence). V was trimmed by 4 bases and J by 3 bases, leaving 19 bases between them. The CDR3 region is CASSNLSGNTFYEQYF. The CDR3 DNA is TGTGCCAGTAGTAACCTCAGCGGAAACACATTCTACGAGCAGTACTTC.

V is TRBV7-6 and J is TRBJ2-3; 14 positions match TRBD2. CDR3 size: 17 residues. The germline V gene has CDR1 SGHVS and CDR2 FNYEAQ. The V and J ends lost 3 bases and 2 bases, in that order; junction bases with no gene match: 4. Here the CDR3 reads CASSLGLAGANTDTQYF. Written as DNA, the CDR3 is TGTGCCAGCAGCTTGGGACTAGCGGGAGCGAACACAGATACGCAGTATTTT.

The chain combines TRBV6-1 with TRBJ1-5, with D maybe TRBD1 (6 bases). CDR1 and CDR2 (germline): MNHNS, SASEGT. This CDR3 region has 15 residues. V was trimmed by 4 bases and J by 4 bases, leaving 14 bases between them. The CDR3 sequence is CASSGRQVINQPQHF. For the CDR3, the DNA is TGTGCCAGCAGTGGTCGACAGGTAATAAATCAGCCCCAGCATTTT.

This rearrangement joins TRBV27 to TRBJ2-3; D is ambiguous. The germline V gene encodes CDR1 MNHEY and CDR2 SMNVEV (reference sequence). The length of the CDR3 is 14 residues. V shed 5 bases and J shed 1 base, with 10 bases lying between them. The CDR3 spells CASSTPQGTDTQYF. CDR3 nucleotide sequence: TGTGCCAGCAGTACCCCTCAGGGCACAGATACGCAGTATTTT.

The rearrangement links TRBV5-1 to TRBJ2-1; 13 nucleotides align to TRBD2. This CDR3 is built from 21 residues. Germline values: CDR1 SGHRS, CDR2 YFSETQ. V was pared by 3 bases and J by 3 bases, with 18 bases of the junction left unmatched. CDR3 coding DNA: TGCGCCAGCAGCTCCCGGACTAGCGGGAGCCCCGTTGCCAAAGGCTACAATGAGCAGTTCTTC. It codes for CASSSRTSGSPVAKGYNEQFF.

CDR3 sequence: CASSEGGRAYETQYF. The CDR3 bases are TGCGCCAGCAGTGAGGGCGGGAGGGCCTATGAGACCCAGTACTTC. This chain connects TRBV10-1 to TRBJ2-5, with TRBD2 matching 9 bases. V lost 2 bases, J lost 5 bases, and 6 bases stayed unmatched. This CDR3 is 15 amino acids long. Germline loops: CDR1 WNHNN, CDR2 SYGVQD (reference sequence).

V is TRBV7-9 and J is TRBJ2-1; 8 positions agree with TRBD2. CDR3 size: 14 residues. From germline, CDR1 is SEHNR and CDR2 FQNEAQ (reference sequence). Unmatched junction bases numbered 7, after V lost 5 bases and J lost 7 bases. CDR3 residues: CASSTTSVRNEQFF. In DNA, the CDR3 is TGTGCCAGCAGCACGACTAGCGTGAGAAATGAGCAGTTCTTC.

This chain links TRBV15 with TRBJ2-3, with D perhaps being TRBD1 or TRBD2 (5 bases each). V was pared by 8 bases and J by 4 bases, with 19 bases between. CDR3 length: 15 residues. CDR1 is LNHNV and CDR2 is YYDKDF in the germline V gene (reference sequence). Here the CDR3 DNA reads TGTGCCACCGGGTCAGCCAGGGACCACTCAGATACGCAGTATTTT. Amino acids: CATGSARDHSDTQYF.

This rearrangement joins TRBV7-9 to TRBJ2-4; possibly TRBD2 for D (5 bases). Germline V gene sequence: CDR1 SEHNR, CDR2 FQNEAQ (reference sequence). This CDR3 is 16 amino acids long. The V and J ends lost 4 bases and 0 bases respectively, with 13 bases between them. As DNA, the CDR3 is TGTGCCAGCAGCTCCGGGGAGCCCCTAGCCAAAAACATTCAGTACTTC. Residues: CASSSGEPLAKNIQYF.

V gene TRBV10-2 combines with J gene TRBJ2-1, with 8 bases that match TRBD1. This CDR3 is built from 15 residues. CDR1 and CDR2 from the germline V gene are WSHSY and SAAADI. V dropped 6 bases and J dropped 4; count of bases not matched to a gene: 8. This CDR3 reads CASRRAGGRYNEQFF. In nucleotides, the CDR3 is TGCGCCAGCAGGAGGGCAGGGGGCAGGTACAATGAGCAGTTCTTC.

The V and J genes are TRBV6-1 and TRBJ2-2, with D possibly TRBD2 on 5 matching bases. Trimming cost V 4 bases and J 7 bases, with 16 bases left between them. This CDR3 is 15 amino acids long. Germline lookup yields CDR1 MNHNS and CDR2 SASEGT. The CDR3 DNA sequence: TGTGCCAGCAGTGCAATTTCCGAGCGGCACGGGGAGCTGTTTTTT. This codes for CASSAISERHGELFF.

The gene calls are TRBV27 and TRBJ2-1, with 8 bases aligning to TRBD2. The V segment lost 5 bases and the J segment 6 bases; nucleotides outside the gene matches: 15. The CDR3 is made up of 17 amino acids. The germline CDR1 and CDR2 sequences are MNHEY and SMNVEV (reference sequence). The CDR3 coding sequence is TGTGCCAGCAGTACGCCAAGGGGACTAGAAGGGAGCAATGAGCAGTTCTTC. As protein: CASSTPRGLEGSNEQFF.

The chain combines TRBV14 with TRBJ2-7; D not resolved. CDR1 and CDR2 from the germline V gene are SGHDN and FVKESK. V shed 4 bases and J shed 1 base, with 11 bases lying between them. This CDR3 has 14 amino acids. The CDR3 bases are TGTGCCAGCAGCCCCACTGGACCTTCCTACGAGCAGTACTTC. Translating it yields CASSPTGPSYEQYF.

The J gene is TRBJ1-2, the V gene TRBV5-5, with TRBD1 as a possible D gene (6 bases). Germline V gene data show CDR1 as SGHKS and CDR2 as YYEKEE (reference sequence). V lost 6 bases and J lost 8, with 23 bases in between. CDR3 size: 15 residues. The CDR3 sequence is CASTPNAGGPDGYTF. The CDR3 nucleotides are TGTGCCAGCACTCCCAACGCGGGGGGGCCGGACGGCTACACCTTC.

The J gene is TRBJ2-2, the V gene TRBV4-1; D perhaps matches TRBD1 (5 bases). Trimming removed 4 bases at V and 5 bases at J, with 17 bases between. The CDR3 contains 16 residues. Germline-derived CDR1 and CDR2 are MGHRA and YSYEKL. The CDR3 spells CASSPISRTNTGELFF. The CDR3 DNA sequence: TGCGCCAGCAGCCCAATCTCTAGGACAAATACCGGGGAGCTGTTTTTT.

The chain couples TRBV27 to TRBJ2-1; possibly TRBD2 for D (6 bases). The germline V gene has CDR1 MNHEY and CDR2 SMNVEV (reference sequence). With 0 bases removed from V and 7 bases from J, the gap between germline ends came to 10 bases. This CDR3 contains 14 residues. CDR3 nucleotides: TGTGCCAGCAGTTTATCCCGGGAGTCGAATGAGCAGTTCTTC. It translates to CASSLSRESNEQFF.

The gene calls are TRBV27 and TRBJ2-2, with TRBD2 matching over 14 bases. From germline, CDR1 is MNHEY and CDR2 SMNVEV (reference sequence). The CDR3 has 16 amino acids. Losses at the gene ends were 6 bases for V and 9 bases for J; bases not matched to a gene: 9. The CDR3 sequence is CASSRPGTSGSRELFF. The CDR3 DNA reads TGTGCCAGCAGCCGCCCGGGGACTAGCGGGAGCAGGGAGCTGTTTTTT.

The chain recombines TRBV5-5 with TRBJ2-7, with D possibly matching TRBD2 (5 bases). CDR1 is SGHKS and CDR2 is YYEKEE in the germline V gene (reference sequence). The CDR3 runs to 14 residues. The V and J ends lost 6 bases and 2 bases respectively, with 15 bases between them. The CDR3 spells CASTPTRVPYEQYF. CDR3 DNA: TGTGCCAGCACCCCGACGAGGGTCCCCTACGAGCAGTACTTC.